The 22 T cell receptor beta chains in this list originate from one sample, sequenced in a study of shared clonotypes between healthy human individuals. Clones were read by immunoSEQ multiplex PCR, and TCRdb kept only the in-frame ones, dropping some. Of over 2 million clones in the sample, just under 95% were seen once. Sequences were obtained from naive CD4+ T cells from PBMCs. Specified subset: CD45RA+ positively selected. Receptor source: a man younger than 35 in good health. Some clones in this sample may be carry-over from other donors' samples.

This clone was observed once. J is TRBJ1-1 and V is TRBV7-9, with D unresolved. Trimming took 4 bases from V and 4 from J, leaving 19 bases between them. CDR1 SEHNR and CDR2 FQNEAQ come from the germline V gene (reference sequence). This CDR3 is built from 16 residues. The CDR3 bases are TGTGCCAGCAGCTCCCAGGATGGAGGTATGGTCACTGAAGCTTTCTTT. This translates into CASSSQDGGMVTEAFF.

Concerning this clone itself: Other DNA variants within this sample encode the same CDR3. V gene TRBV2 combines with J gene TRBJ1-5; D gene uncertain. CDR3 length: 13 amino acids. V was trimmed by 6 bases and J by 0 bases, leaving 6 bases between them. Germline values: CDR1 SNHLY, CDR2 FYNNEI. The CDR3 DNA reads TGTGCCAGCAGACGTGATAGCAATCAGCCCCAGCATTTT. Translation: CASRRDSNQPQHF. Full variable domain (remainder filled in from reference TRBV2 and TRBJ1-5): EPEVTQTPSHQVTQMGQEVILRCVPISNHLYFYWYRQILGQKVEFLVSFYNNEISEKSEIFDDQFSVERPDGSNFTLKIRSTKLEDSAMYFCASRRDSNQPQHFGDGTRLSIL.

The rearrangement links TRBV5-4 to TRBJ2-4; D is possibly TRBD2 (6 bases). Between the trimmed V and J ends, which lost 4 bases and 5 bases, there was a span of 13 bases. CDR3 size: 14 residues. Germline-derived CDR1 and CDR2 are SGHNT and YYREEE (reference sequence). CDR3 sequence reads: CASSPKGGENIQYF. The CDR3 nucleotides are TGTGCCAGCAGCCCTAAAGGAGGGGAAAACATTCAGTACTTC.

This sequence joins TRBV6-6 and TRBJ1-2, with 7 positions matching TRBD1. Germline V gives CDR1 MNHNY, CDR2 SVGAGI (reference sequence). V was clipped by 5 bases and J by 5 bases; unmatched bases: 11. CDR3 length equals 15 residues. The CDR3 nucleotides read TGTGCCAGCAGTACGGGACAGCCTTTGGGGTATGGCTACACCTTC. The encoded protein is CASSTGQPLGYGYTF.

The J gene is TRBJ2-4, the V gene TRBV5-6; TRBD1 aligns across 7 bases. The CDR3 has 14 residues. The V gene's germline CDR1 is SGHDT and CDR2 YYEEEE. V was clipped by 3 bases and J by 4 bases; unmatched bases: 4. CDR3 sequence: CASSSGDSKNIQYF. The CDR3 nucleotides read TGTGCCAGCAGCTCCGGGGACAGTAAAAACATTCAGTACTTC.

This clone showed up just once. V usage is TRBV5-1 and J usage is TRBJ2-6; D is possibly TRBD1 (6 bases). Per germline, CDR1 SGHRS and CDR2 YFSETQ. Between the trimmed V and J ends, which lost 0 bases and 2 bases, there was a span of 9 bases. The CDR3 runs 16 residues. In nucleotides, the CDR3 is TGCGCCAGCAGCTTGGGACAGGCAGCTGGGGCCAACGTCCTGACTTTC. Encoded protein: CASSLGQAAGANVLTF.

There are a few counts of this clone. The chain has TRBV28 and TRBJ1-1; 7 bases fit TRBD1. This CDR3 is built from 14 residues. Per the germline V gene, CDR1 is MDHEN and CDR2 is SYDVKM. Trimming at V came to 5 bases and at J to 4 bases, leaving 7 bases not matched to a gene. The CDR3 sequence: CASSLTGVLTEAFF. In DNA, the CDR3 is TGTGCCAGCAGTCTTACAGGGGTTCTCACTGAAGCTTTCTTT.

This chain connects TRBV5-1 to TRBJ2-5, with TRBD2 matching over 11 bases. There are 17 residues in the CDR3. CDR1 and CDR2 from the germline V gene are SGHRS and YFSETQ. Trimming cost V 0 bases and J 4 bases; bases outside gene matches: 8. CDR3 sequence reads: CASSLAVAGGGGETQYF. The CDR3 bases are TGCGCCAGCAGCTTGGCAGTAGCGGGAGGGGGAGGAGAGACCCAGTACTTC.

The J gene is TRBJ2-2, the V gene TRBV2; D gene uncertain. Trimming removed 6 bases from V and 5 bases from J, with 19 bases in between. This CDR3 contains 16 residues. The germline V gene encodes CDR1 SNHLY and CDR2 FYNNEI. DNA for the CDR3: TGTGCCAGCAGCCCCGAGGCGGCCGGTTGGACCGGGGAGCTGTTTTTT. Amino acid sequence: CASSPEAAGWTGELFF. The whole variable domain, remainder taken from reference TRBV2 and TRBJ2-2, is EPEVTQTPSHQVTQMGQEVILRCVPISNHLYFYWYRQILGQKVEFLVSFYNNEISEKSEIFDDQFSVERPDGSNFTLKIRSTKLEDSAMYFCASSPEAAGWTGELFFGEGSRLTVL.

The gene calls are TRBV7-3 and TRBJ2-1; perhaps D is TRBD1 or TRBD2 (6 bases each). Germline V gives CDR1 SGHTA, CDR2 FQGTGA. The CDR3 has 15 amino acids. Trimming left V 5 bases short and J 7 bases short, with 18 bases between. The DNA of the CDR3 is TGTGCCAGCAGCCGAGGGGGGACGGCCGGGAATGAGCAGTTCTTC. Amino acid sequence: CASSRGGTAGNEQFF.

The V and J genes are TRBV6-6 and TRBJ1-1, with a tentative D call TRBD1 (5 bases). Between the trimmed V and J ends, which lost 7 bases and 1 base, there was a span of 13 bases. The CDR3 runs to 14 residues. CDR1 is MNHNY, CDR2 SVGAGI, per germline (reference sequence). CDR3 loop: CASKVQESNTEAFF. CDR3 in DNA: TGTGCCAGCAAGGTACAGGAGTCGAACACTGAAGCTTTCTTT.

This clone was counted only a few times. For the CDR3, the DNA is TGCAGCGGTGGACGGCCGGGGAGCACTGAAGCTTTCTTT. As protein: CSGGRPGSTEAFF. The chain joins TRBV29-1 to TRBJ1-1; no definite D call. This CDR3 is 13 amino acids long. The germline CDR1 and CDR2 sequences are SQVTM and ANQGSEA. V lost 7 bases and J lost 4, with 16 bases in between.

The chain combines TRBV18 with TRBJ1-3; a possible D gene is TRBD1 (6 bases). Germline assignment: CDR1 KGHSH and CDR2 LQKENI. The length of the CDR3 is 17 residues. V dropped 4 bases and J dropped 0 bases, with 16 bases sitting between them. The CDR3 bases are TGTGCCAGCTCACAGAGACGTTTGGACAGCTCTGGAAACACCATATATTTT. Its translation: CASSQRRLDSSGNTIYF.

The chain carries TRBV4-2 and TRBJ2-3, with 7 bases identical to TRBD1. Germline loops: CDR1 LGHNA, CDR2 YNFKEQ. Losses at the gene ends were 0 bases for V and 3 bases for J; bases not matched to a gene: 6. CDR3 length: 16 amino acids. The CDR3 reads CASSQDRGGRTDTQYF. The CDR3 nucleotides read TGTGCCAGCAGCCAAGATAGAGGGGGCCGGACAGATACGCAGTATTTT.

V usage is TRBV7-8 and J usage is TRBJ2-5; D is unresolved. The CDR3 is made up of 13 amino acids. V was shortened by 3 bases and J by 5 bases, with 10 bases between the two germline ends. Germline CDR1 SGHVS, CDR2 FQNEAQ. The CDR3 DNA sequence: TGTGCCAGCAGCTTGGGTGTTAGGGAGACCCAGTACTTC. Residues: CASSLGVRETQYF.

V is TRBV7-2 and J is TRBJ2-7, with 9 bases aligning to TRBD2. In germline, CDR1 is SGHTA, CDR2 FQGNSA. The CDR3 covers 16 residues. The V and J ends lost 2 bases and 3 bases, in that order; junction bases with no gene match: 8. CDR3 loop: CASSLSLAGPVYEQYF. CDR3 DNA sequence: TGTGCCAGCAGCTTATCGCTAGCGGGGCCCGTCTACGAGCAGTACTTC.

In this sample, this clone turned up many times. V gene TRBV19 combines with J gene TRBJ1-5; TRBD1 might be the D (5 bases). Trimming took off 10 bases at V and 5 bases at J, with 18 bases between the two ends. Germline loops: CDR1 LNHDA, CDR2 SQIVND (reference sequence). The CDR3 covers 14 residues. CDR3: CATSPGPYYQPQHF. DNA of the CDR3: TGTGCCACCTCCCCGGGGCCCTACTATCAGCCCCAGCATTTT.

The rearrangement joins TRBV30 to TRBJ2-1, with D tentatively TRBD2 (6 bases). Trimming took off 0 bases at V and 13 bases at J, with 16 bases between the two ends. The germline CDR1 and CDR2 sequences are GTSNPN and SVGIG (reference sequence). The CDR3 is 13 amino acids. The CDR3, as DNA: TGTGCCTGGAGTGTAGGAGGGCAGGGCAATCAGTTCTTC. This encodes CAWSVGGQGNQFF. The full variable domain, rest sourced from reference TRBV30 and TRBJ2-1, is SQTIHQWPATLVQPVGSPLSLECTVEGTSNPNLYWYRQAAGRGLQLLFYSVGIGQISSEVPQNLSASRPQDRQFILSSKKLLLSDSGFYLCAWSVGGQGNQFFGPGTRLTVL.

The genes are TRBV7-9 and TRBJ2-7; 9 positions agree with TRBD2. Trimming cost V 4 bases and J 3 bases; bases outside gene matches: 7. This CDR3 is 15 amino acids long. Germline values: CDR1 SEHNR, CDR2 FQNEAQ (reference sequence). The CDR3 coding sequence is TGTGCCAGCAGCTATAGCTCTAGCGGGAACTACGAGCAGTACTTC. It encodes CASSYSSSGNYEQYF.

There are a few counts of this clone. This rearrangement joins TRBV4-1 to TRBJ1-3, with unresolved D. The V end was cut by 1 base, the J end by 6 bases, with 10 bases between. Germline V gene data show CDR1 as MGHRA and CDR2 as YSYEKL. There are 14 residues in the CDR3. The CDR3 bases are TGCGCCAGCAGCCAAGGGCAGGTCCCAAACACCATATATTTT. This encodes CASSQGQVPNTIYF.

The chain carries TRBV28 and TRBJ1-6, with 9 bases that match TRBD1. V lost 6 bases to trimming and J lost 10 bases; unmatched junction nucleotides: 10. Germline lookup yields CDR1 MDHEN and CDR2 SYDVKM. The CDR3 is 15 amino acids. The CDR3 DNA is TGTGCCAGCAGGCAACAGGGGGCCCTGGGGTCACCCCTCCACTTT. Translating gives CASRQQGALGSPLHF.

This clone was picked up one time. The chain employs TRBV15 and TRBJ1-2, with TRBD1 as a possible D gene (5 bases). This CDR3 is 10 amino acids long. CDR1 is LNHNV and CDR2 is YYDKDF in the germline V gene (reference sequence). The V gene lost 8 bases and the J gene lost 8 bases, with 9 bases spanning the gap. The CDR3 DNA reads as TGTGCCACCTTCGAGGGGGGCTACACCTTC. Its protein is CATFEGGYTF.